The subject of this entry is one TCR beta chain. No antigen is known for it. Using its own MiXCR run on the reads, TCRdb lists one record per CDR3 protein. The table records about 920,000 distinct CDR3 sequences, roughly 31% of them present only once. The data are from a study of T cell repertoires in cytomegalovirus infection. CDR3 size: 14 residues. Trimming shortened V by 5 bases and J by 0 bases, and 11 bases separated the two germline ends. Germline values: CDR1 SGHVS, CDR2 FQNEAQ. The rearrangement uses TRBV7-8 and TRBJ2-7; unclear D gene. This material consisted of cultured CD8+ T cells from PBMCs, taken from culture after CMV antigen stimulation. This TCR was sampled from a human donor in good health (CMV status not recorded). Some clones in this sample may be carry-over from other donors' samples. CDR3 residues: CASSRLKSSYEQYF. In DNA form, the CDR3 reads TGTGCCAGCAGCCGCCTAAAGAGCTCCTACGAGCAGTACTTC.